These T cell receptor beta chains were read from a single sample in a study of tumor and adjacent non-tumor tissue in lung cancer. A single record per CDR3 protein comes from TCRdb applying MiXCR to the multiplex PCR reads. Here the sample spans about 110,000 distinct CDR3 sequences, 75% being singletons. The sequenced material came from lung tumor tissue. The source is a woman aged 60-70 years with non-small cell lung cancer. CDR3s include the opening cysteine and the closing phenylalanine or tryptophan. The D gene is left open where the match is weak. The size entry is marked missing in some rows and otherwise reads once, few, many or a size class.

NA,TRBV20-1,NA,TRBJ2-3,CSAMRQGGPDTQFF,TGCAGTGCTATGAGACAGGGAGGACCAGATACGCAGTTTTTT
NA,TRBV11-2,TRBD1,TRBJ2-7,CVSSLSTGTAEEFF,TGTGTCAGCAGCTTATCCACCGGGACAGCCGAGGAGTTCTTC
NA,TRBV11-2,NA,TRBJ2-3,CACSLEGAGMQYF,TGTGCCTGCAGTTTAGAGGGCGCGGGGATGCAGTATTTT
NA,TRBV20-1,TRBD2,TRBJ2-5,CSASGAGDIETKYF,TGCAGTGCTAGCGGGGCGGGGGATATAGAGACCAAGTACTTC
NA,TRBV11-2,NA,TRBJ1-6,CTSSMQPSPNSPLHF,TGTACCAGCAGCATGCAACCCAGCCCGAATTCACCCCTCCACTTT
many,TRBV20-1,NA,TRBJ2-5,CSATRQVQETQYF,TGCAGTGCAACTCGACAGGTTCAAGAGACCCAGTACTTC
few,TRBV4-1,NA,TRBJ2-1,CASSQNRVNEQFF,TGCGCCAGCAGCCAGAACAGGGTGAATGAGCAGTTCTTC
NA,TRBV20-1,NA,TRBJ1-1,CSTVSTHDASGQLF,TGCAGTACGGTCAGCACCCACGACGCTTCAGGACAGCTCTTT
NA,TRBV11-2,NA,TRBJ2-4,CASSPVREGVGNIQHF,TGCGCCAGCAGTCCCGTCAGAGAGGGGGTCGGAAACATTCAGCACTTC
NA,TRBV4-3,NA,TRBJ2-7,CPSSQGARCEQYF,TGCCCCAGCAGCCAAGGGGCGAGGTGCGAGCAGTACTTC
NA,TRBV4-3,NA,TRBJ2-3,CASSQGTSGADTHYF,TGCGCCAGCAGCCAAGGGACCAGTGGGGCAGATACGCACTATTTT
once,TRBV20-1,NA,TRBJ2-1,CTALGSYNEQFF,TGCACTGCGCTAGGATCCTACAATGAGCAGTTCTTC
NA,TRBV11-2,NA,TRBJ1-1,CASSLGQSLNTEAFF,TGTGCCAGCAGCTTAGGTCAGTCACTGAACACTGAAGCTTTCTTT
NA,TRBV7-2,NA,TRBJ1-5,CDSSVQAGEGRPQHF,TGTGACAGCAGCGTACAAGCCGGGGAGGGGCGGCCCCAGCATTTT
NA,TRBV5-1,NA,TRBJ2-2,CASSEDAGELFF,TGCGCCAGCAGCGAGGACGCCGGGGAGCTGTTTTTT
NA,TRBV29-1,TRBD1,TRBJ1-2,CSVGQGERGSHGYTF,TGCAGCGTTGGACAGGGCGAGAGGGGATCCCATGGCTATACCTTC
many,TRBV6-1,TRBD2,TRBJ2-7,CASMPSTGTSYSYEQYF,TGTGCCAGCATGCCTTCTACCGGGACTAGCTATTCCTACGAGCAGTACTTC
NA,TRBV11-2,NA,TRBJ1-2,CTSSLGIGFNYGYTF,TGTACCAGCAGCTTAGGAATAGGGTTTAACTATGGCTACACTTTC
few,TRBV20-1,NA,TRBJ2-3,CSASAQRATDTQYF,TGTAGTGCTAGTGCTCAAAGGGCGACAGATACGCAGTATTTT
NA,TRBV6-6,TRBD1,TRBJ2-7,CASSYRDRSSYEQYF,TGTGCGAGCAGTTACCGGGACAGAAGCTCCTACGAGCAGTACTTC
NA,TRBV28,TRBD1,TRBJ2-1,CASSFPGQGFHGQFF,TGTGCCAGCAGTTTCCCGGGACAGGGTTTCCATGGGCAGTTCTTC
NA,TRBV5-1,NA,TRBJ2-7,CASSLGVGASYEQYF,TGCGCCAGCAGCTTGGGAGTCGGAGCCTCCTACGAGCAGTACTTC
NA,TRBV20-1,NA,TRBJ2-7,CIARAGGDSYEQYF,TGCATTGCTAGAGCCGGGGGTGACTCCTACGAGCAGTACTTC
NA,TRBV6-1,NA,TRBJ1-1,CACSLTARANTEAFF,TGTGCCTGCTCTCTGACAGCCCGAGCGAACACTGAAGCTTTCTTT
NA,TRBV6-2/TRBV6-3,TRBD1,TRBJ2-2,CASRRDRDGSGELFF,TGTGCCAGCAGGAGGGACAGGGACGGTTCCGGAGAGCTGTTTTTT
NA,TRBV11-2,NA,TRBJ1-6,CANSLEASNSLLHF,TGCGCCAACAGCTTAGAAGCAAGTAATTCACTCCTCCACTTT
NA,TRBV11-3,NA,TRBJ2-5,CASSLTLVVGTQYF,TGTGCCAGCAGCTTGACTTTAGTTGTGGGGACCCAGTACTTC
NA,TRBV4-1,NA,TRBJ1-4,CASSPLRETDEKLLF,TGCGCCAGCAGCCCGCTCAGGGAGACAGATGAAAAACTGTTATTT
once,TRBV6-2/TRBV6-3,TRBD1,TRBJ2-7,CASSSGQDYEQYF,TGTGCCAGCAGCTCGGGACAGGACTACGAGCAGTACTTC
few,TRBV15,NA,TRBJ1-5,CATSREDGPHQPQHF,TGTGCCACCAGCAGAGAAGACGGCCCCCATCAGCCCCAGCATTTT
NA,TRBV20-1,NA,TRBJ2-7,CSASPPEEGVVYEQYF,TGCAGTGCTAGCCCACCCGAGGAGGGGGTGGTTTACGAGCAGTACTTC
NA,TRBV11-2,TRBD1,TRBJ1-5,CASSRDRGKPQQF,TGTGCCAGCTCACGGGACAGGGGTAAGCCCCAGCAGTTT
once,TRBV11-2,TRBD2,TRBJ2-1,CACSSVGGSTVGDEQFF,TGTGCCTGCAGCTCAGTAGGCGGGAGTACGGTTGGGGATGAGCAGTTCTTC
NA,TRBV20-1,TRBD2,TRBJ2-3,CSTTLGLVGIEDTQYF,TGCAGTACTACCCTCGGACTAGTGGGAATCGAAGATACGCAGTATTTT
NA,TRBV11-2,TRBD2,TRBJ2-7,CANSYGTSRWYEQYF,TGTGCCAACAGCTACGGGACTAGCAGGTGGTACGAGCAGTACTTC
NA,TRBV28,NA,TRBJ1-4,CASSFTGMEKLFF,TGTGCCAGCAGTTTCACAGGGATGGAAAAACTGTTTTTT
many,TRBV29-1,NA,TRBJ1-6,CSVSGMGGASYNSPLHF,TGCAGCGTCTCCGGGATGGGGGGCGCGTCCTATAATTCACCCCTCCACTTT
NA,TRBV11-2,NA,TRBJ1-6,CASSSDGQLNSPLHF,TGTGCCAGCAGCTCGGACGGACAGCTAAATTCACCCCTCCACTTT
many,TRBV12-3/TRBV12-4,TRBD1,TRBJ2-3,CASKWQGASTDTQYF,TGTGCCAGCAAATGGCAGGGGGCAAGCACAGATACGCAGTATTTT
NA,TRBV28,NA,TRBJ1-3,CASSLQGSGNTIYF,TGTGCCAGCAGCCTCCAGGGATCTGGAAACACCATATATTTT
once,TRBV20-1,TRBD2,TRBJ2-5,CSAPANGRGIETQCF,TGCAGTGCTCCTGCGAATGGGAGGGGAATAGAGACCCAGTGCTTC
NA,TRBV6-5,TRBD1,TRBJ1-1,CASSKQGVTEAFF,TGTGCCAGCAGTAAACAGGGGGTCACTGAAGCTTTCTTT
NA,TRBV20-1,NA,TRBJ2-4,CSAINSVEGRNIQYF,TGCAGTGCTATTAATAGCGTGGAAGGGAGAAACATTCAGTACTTC
once,TRBV6-2/TRBV6-3,NA,TRBJ2-3,CANRGGRGPDMQYF,TGTGCCAACCGAGGGGGGAGAGGGCCGGATATGCAGTATTTT
NA,TRBV5-6,NA,TRBJ2-5,CPSSSGQRETQYF,TGTCCCAGCAGCTCTGGACAGAGGGAGACGCAATACTTC
many,TRBV4-3,TRBD2,TRBJ2-3,CASSQASGRGVDTQYF,TGCGCCAGCAGCCAAGCCAGCGGGAGGGGGGTAGATACGCAGTATTTT
NA,TRBV19,NA,TRBJ2-3,CTNSSTRTAGTDTQYF,TGTACCAATAGTTCCACTCGGACGGCCGGCACAGATACGCAGTATTTT
NA,TRBV20-1,NA,TRBJ1-1,CSAEDSRRRDTDVFF,TGCAGTGCTGAGGACAGCCGGAGGCGGGACACTGATGTTTTCTTT
many,TRBV20-1,TRBD1,TRBJ1-2,CSADGTGAFGYTF,TGCAGTGCTGACGGGACAGGGGCCTTCGGCTACACCTTC
NA,TRBV4-1,NA,TRBJ2-3,CANGEVADTQYF,TGCGCCAACGGAGAGGTAGCAGATACGCAGTATTTT
few,TRBV20-1,TRBD2,TRBJ2-7,CSARDGEASGFSYEQYF,TGCAGTGCTAGAGATGGCGAGGCTAGCGGGTTCTCCTACGAGCAGTACTTC
NA,TRBV6-2/TRBV6-3,TRBD2,TRBJ2-7,CVSHSGGAIFYEQYF,TGTGTCAGCCATAGCGGGGGGGCGATCTTCTACGAGCAGTACTTC